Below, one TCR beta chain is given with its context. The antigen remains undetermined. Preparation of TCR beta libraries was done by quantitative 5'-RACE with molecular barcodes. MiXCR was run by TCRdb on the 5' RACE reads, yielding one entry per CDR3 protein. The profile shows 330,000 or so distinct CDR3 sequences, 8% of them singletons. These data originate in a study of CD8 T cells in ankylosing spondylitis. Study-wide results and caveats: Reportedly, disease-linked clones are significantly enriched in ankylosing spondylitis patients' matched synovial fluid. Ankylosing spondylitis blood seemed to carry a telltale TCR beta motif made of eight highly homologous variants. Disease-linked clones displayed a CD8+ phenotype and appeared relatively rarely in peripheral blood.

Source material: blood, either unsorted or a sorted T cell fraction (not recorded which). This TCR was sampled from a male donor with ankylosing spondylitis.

CDR3 in DNA: TGTGCCAGCACTACCGGGCAGGACGGAAAACTGTTTTTT. Amino acids: CASTTGQDGKLFF. This chain links TRBV12-3 or TRBV12-4 with TRBJ1-4; no clear D. V lost 7 bases and J lost 10, with 16 bases in between. The CDR3 length is 13 residues.